The clone carrying this T cell receptor beta chain was detected many times. What it recognizes is unknown. Sequencing used immunoSEQ multiplex PCR; TCRdb keeps in-frame clones, though not all of them. Captured here are about 38,000 clones, none seen once; the top ten comprise 2.5%. The sample is drawn from a study of T cells after posttransplantation cyclophosphamide. Regarding the study as a whole: Recipient CMV seropositivity and CMV reactivation strongly tracked TRB clonality. TRB overlap between skin or GI tissue T cells and blood was limited.

This related bone marrow graft donor gave peripheral blood on the day of marrow donation. The sequence derives from a man aged 50-60 years in good health, CMV-negative, and a related stem cell transplant donor. Sequencing used PBMCs.

DNA of the CDR3: TGTGCCAGCAGTGAACCACCCGGGACAGGGAATACCGGGGAGCTGTTTTTT. It is translated as CASSEPPGTGNTGELFF. The gene calls are TRBV6-1 and TRBJ2-2, with 9 bases matching TRBD1. The CDR3 has 17 amino acids. Germline V gene data show CDR1 as MNHNS and CDR2 as SASEGT. The J segment lost 5 bases and the V segment lost 2 bases, leaving 9 bases of the junction unmatched.